The 15 T cell receptor beta chains listed next were all sequenced from one sample in a study of cytomegalovirus exposure and HLA in healthy donors. PCR primers comprised 60 Vbeta and 13 Jbeta primers. Profiled with immunoSEQ multiplex PCR; TCRdb holds only in-frame clones, not every one. This sample has fewer than 150,000 clones, with roughly 79% found just once. Source material: PBMCs. Every receptor here comes from a male donor in good health and CMV-seronegative.

The chain joins TRBV6-5 to TRBJ1-2; 8 bases are a match to TRBD1. V gave up 1 base and J gave up 8 bases; unmatched junction bases: 3. This CDR3 is built from 13 residues. Germline V gene data show CDR1 as MNHEY and CDR2 as SVGAGI. CDR3 DNA: TGTGCCAGCAGTTACTGGGACAGGAGAGGCTACACCTTC. It is translated as CASSYWDRRGYTF.

The chain is built from TRBV9 and TRBJ2-3; D perhaps matches TRBD2 (7 bases). V was shortened by 6 bases and J by 6 bases, with 11 bases between the two germline ends. CDR3 length equals 12 residues. In germline, CDR1 is SGDLS, CDR2 YYNGEE. The CDR3 loop reads CASTGGEDTQYF. For the CDR3, the DNA is TGTGCCAGCACGGGGGGCGAGGATACGCAGTATTTT.

V gene TRBV5-8 combines with J gene TRBJ1-5, with TRBD1 identical over 10 bases. There are 16 residues in the CDR3. V shed 3 bases and J 4 bases; nucleotides not matched to a gene: 7. Per the germline V gene, CDR1 is SGHTS and CDR2 is YDEGEE. The DNA of the CDR3 is TGTGCCAGCAGCTGGCCGGACAGGGGGTGGAATCAGCCCCAGCATTTT. Protein product: CASSWPDRGWNQPQHF.

This chain connects TRBV5-6 to TRBJ1-2; TRBD1 matches at 8 bases. Germline V lookup: CDR1 SGHDT, CDR2 YYEEEE. This CDR3 has 12 amino acids. Trimming cost V 3 bases and J 7 bases; bases outside gene matches: 2. This chain's CDR3 is CASSWTGPGYTF. The CDR3 DNA sequence: TGTGCCAGCAGCTGGACAGGGCCTGGCTACACCTTC.

The V gene is TRBV6-4, the J gene TRBJ1-2, with 7 bases matching TRBD1. The ends lost 6 bases at V and 8 bases at J; junction bases unmatched: 9. The length of the CDR3 is 13 residues. Germline V gene lookup returns CDR1 MRHNA and CDR2 SNTAGT. The CDR3 bases are TGTGCCAGCAGACCTGGGACAGAGGCGGGCTACACCTTC. Translating gives CASRPGTEAGYTF.

This chain's CDR3 is CASRFRGSSYEQYF. As DNA, the CDR3 is TGTGCCAGCAGATTTAGGGGAAGCTCCTACGAGCAGTACTTC. The chain links TRBV2 to TRBJ2-7, with a possible D match to TRBD1 (5 bases). The germline V and J ends were trimmed by 6 bases and 0 bases, with 12 bases remaining between them. Germline-derived CDR1 and CDR2 are SNHLY and FYNNEI. The CDR3 spans 14 residues.

This clone was seen a handful of times. The chain couples TRBV9 to TRBJ1-1; 7 positions agree with TRBD1. The germline V gene encodes CDR1 SGDLS and CDR2 YYNGEE. V trimming: 2 bases; J trimming: 3 bases; junction bases outside the gene matches: 7. There are 15 residues in the CDR3. The CDR3 spells CASSVKDRLYTEAFF. In DNA, the CDR3 is TGTGCCAGCAGCGTGAAGGACAGGCTTTACACTGAAGCTTTCTTT.

The gene calls are TRBV30 and TRBJ2-1, with D unclear. Trimming pared 0 bases from V and 2 bases from J, leaving 8 bases between. This CDR3 contains 14 residues. Per germline, CDR1 GTSNPN and CDR2 SVGIG (reference sequence). The CDR3 DNA follows: TGTGCCTGGAGTGTGGGCCGAACCTACAATGAGCAGTTCTTC. Translation: CAWSVGRTYNEQFF.

This chain joins TRBV27 and TRBJ1-1; no clear D gene. V was pared by 1 base and J by 5 bases, with 17 bases between. Germline values: CDR1 MNHEY, CDR2 SMNVEV (reference sequence). There are 16 residues in the CDR3. The CDR3: CASSLFRSSLGTEAFF. The CDR3 bases are TGTGCCAGCAGTTTATTCCGTTCCTCACTAGGGACTGAAGCTTTCTTT.

This clone has only one observation. Its ends do not fully match the called genes, so a read error is possible. The V call is TRBV5-1, the J call TRBJ2-3; 15 positions agree with TRBD2. This CDR3 is 15 amino acids long. Germline V lookup: CDR1 SGHRS, CDR2 YFSETQ. CDR3 sequence reads: CSSSFGTSGGDTQYF. The CDR3 DNA follows: TGCTCCAGCAGCTTCGGGACTAGCGGGGGGGATACGCAGTATTTT. Drawing the rest from reference TRBV5-1 and TRBJ2-3, the complete variable domain is KAGVTQTPRYLIKTRGQQVTLSCSPISGHRSVSWYQQTPGQGLQFLFEYFSETQRNKGNFPGRFSGRQFSNSRSEMNVSTLELGDSALYLCSSSFGTSGGDTQYFGPGTRLTVL.

The chain employs TRBV6-1 and TRBJ1-6; unclear D gene. V lost 5 bases, J lost 10 bases, and 15 bases lay in between. CDR3 length equals 14 residues. Looked up from germline, CDR1 is MNHNS and CDR2 is SASEGT. The DNA for the CDR3 is TGTGCCAGCAGTAATGGGCCAACGAACTCACCCCTCCACTTT. It translates to CASSNGPTNSPLHF.

The V and J genes are TRBV6-5 and TRBJ2-5; TRBD2 is a possible D gene (6 bases). The CDR3 runs 12 residues. Trimming cost V 6 bases and J 11 bases, with 16 bases left between them. Germline V lookup: CDR1 MNHEY, CDR2 SVGAGI. The CDR3: CASRPAGLEQYF. In DNA, the CDR3 is TGTGCCAGCAGGCCCGCGGGACTTGAGCAGTACTTC.

V usage is TRBV30 and J usage is TRBJ1-5, with D tentatively TRBD1 (6 bases). Trimming stripped 4 bases from V and 3 bases from J, with 13 bases between. CDR1 is GTSNPN and CDR2 is SVGIG in the germline V gene (reference sequence). The CDR3 is made up of 14 amino acids. The chain's CDR3 is CAWNAGTINQPQHF. As DNA, the CDR3 is TGTGCCTGGAACGCCGGGACAATCAATCAGCCCCAGCATTTT.

The chain uses TRBV2 and TRBJ1-2; possibly TRBD1 for D (6 bases). Germline CDR1 and CDR2: SNHLY and FYNNEI. V lost 4 bases and J lost 1, with 7 bases in between. This CDR3 comprises 13 residues. The CDR3 is CASSGQVNYGYTF. CDR3 DNA: TGTGCCAGCAGTGGACAGGTTAACTATGGCTACACCTTC.

The CDR3 sequence: CASSKRAGRLDIQYF. CDR3 in DNA: TGTGCCAGTAGTAAAAGGGCAGGGCGGTTGGACATTCAGTACTTC. The rearrangement uses TRBV19 and TRBJ2-4; tentatively, D is TRBD1 (5 bases). Trimming pared 4 bases from V and 8 bases from J, leaving 18 bases between. CDR1 is LNHDA, CDR2 SQIVND, per germline (reference sequence). The CDR3 length is 15 residues.